The 4 T cell receptor beta chains below come from one sample, sequenced in a study of cytomegalovirus exposure and HLA in healthy donors. Profiling relied on immunoSEQ multiplex PCR, and the TCRdb table lists in-frame clones only, not all of them. Found here are over 50,000 clones, about 91% of them singletons; the top ten hold approximately 5%. The sample comprised PBMCs. These receptor sequences come from a man between 18 and 35 years old in good health and CMV-seropositive.

Only a few counts were recorded for this clone. The sample has other DNA sequences that encode this CDR3 too. The DNA for the CDR3 is TGTGCCAGCAGTTTAACAGGGAACACCGGGGAGCTGTTTTTT. It encodes CASSLTGNTGELFF. The chain recombines TRBV28 with TRBJ2-2; D might be TRBD1 (5 bases). From germline, CDR1 is MDHEN and CDR2 SYDVKM. V gave up 2 bases and J gave up 1 base, with 5 bases separating them. CDR3 length: 14 amino acids.

The chain has TRBV2 and TRBJ1-2, with 9 bases fitting TRBD1. CDR3 length equals 16 residues. Germline CDR1 reads SNHLY; CDR2 reads FYNNEI. V was pared by 3 bases and J by 7 bases, with 12 bases of the junction left unmatched. The chain's CDR3 is CASSDWDRALTTGYTF. CDR3 coding DNA: TGTGCCAGCAGTGATTGGGACAGGGCCCTCACTACTGGCTACACCTTC.

The rearrangement links TRBV4-1 to TRBJ2-1; no firm D call. In germline, CDR1 is MGHRA, CDR2 YSYEKL. V was clipped by 0 bases and J by 10 bases, with 13 bases between them. The CDR3 length is 14 residues. CDR3 region: CASSQDLVLREQFF. The CDR3 coding sequence is TGCGCCAGCAGCCAAGATTTAGTCCTTAGAGAGCAGTTCTTC.

The chain carries TRBV5-4 and TRBJ2-5; 9 bases agree with TRBD1. This CDR3 comprises 15 residues. J was trimmed by 5 bases and V by 4 bases; bases with no gene match: 9. Germline CDR1 and CDR2: SGHNT and YYREEE (reference sequence). CDR3: CASSQGTGRGETQYF. In nucleotides, the CDR3 is TGTGCCAGCAGCCAAGGGACAGGGAGAGGGGAGACCCAGTACTTC.